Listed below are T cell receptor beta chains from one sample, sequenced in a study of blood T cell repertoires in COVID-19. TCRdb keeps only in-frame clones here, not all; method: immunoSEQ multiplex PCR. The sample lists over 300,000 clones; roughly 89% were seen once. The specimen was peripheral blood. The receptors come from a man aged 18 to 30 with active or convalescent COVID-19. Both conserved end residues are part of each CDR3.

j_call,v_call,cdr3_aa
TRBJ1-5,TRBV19,CASSSGARQPQHF
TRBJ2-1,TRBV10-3,CAISDRGTSGRSYNEQFF
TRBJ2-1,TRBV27,CASGEKNVHNEQFF
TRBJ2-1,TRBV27,CASSPLVAGAYNEQFF
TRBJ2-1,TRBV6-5,CASSLDWGTYNEQFF
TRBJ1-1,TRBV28,CASRHNRDTEAFF
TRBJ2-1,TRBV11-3,CASSPRSADAYNEQFF
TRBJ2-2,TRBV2,CASSFLRTGAVTGELFF
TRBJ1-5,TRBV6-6,CASGQGAPNSNQPQHF
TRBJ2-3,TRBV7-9,CASSRQGISTDTQYF
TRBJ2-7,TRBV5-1,CASSLGTGHYEQYF
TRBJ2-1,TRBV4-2,CASSQEPQGTSGGNEQFF
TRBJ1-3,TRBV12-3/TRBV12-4,CASSPNSGNTIYF
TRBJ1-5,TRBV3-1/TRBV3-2,CASSPSPQANQPQHF
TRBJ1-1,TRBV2,CASSEGQGGTEAFF
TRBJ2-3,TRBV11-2,CASSSLTDTQYF
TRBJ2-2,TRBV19,CASSIALGQASTGELFF
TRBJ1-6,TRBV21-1,CASSKAGGRGHNSPLHF
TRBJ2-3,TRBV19,CASSGTPQTPDTQYF
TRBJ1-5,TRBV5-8,CASSSGTAYNQPQHF
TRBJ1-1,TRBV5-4,CASSLRGGKNTEAFF
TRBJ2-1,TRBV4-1,CASSQELAGLSEQFF
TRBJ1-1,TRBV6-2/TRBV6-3,CASSLPGSTEAFF
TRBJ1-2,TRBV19,CASSTSGTGLYGYTF
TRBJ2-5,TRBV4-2,CASSQAMAGGQETQYF
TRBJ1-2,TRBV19,CASTIGTANYGYTF
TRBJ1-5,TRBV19,CASSFGVRGQPQHF
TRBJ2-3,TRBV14,CASSPTGLFTQYF